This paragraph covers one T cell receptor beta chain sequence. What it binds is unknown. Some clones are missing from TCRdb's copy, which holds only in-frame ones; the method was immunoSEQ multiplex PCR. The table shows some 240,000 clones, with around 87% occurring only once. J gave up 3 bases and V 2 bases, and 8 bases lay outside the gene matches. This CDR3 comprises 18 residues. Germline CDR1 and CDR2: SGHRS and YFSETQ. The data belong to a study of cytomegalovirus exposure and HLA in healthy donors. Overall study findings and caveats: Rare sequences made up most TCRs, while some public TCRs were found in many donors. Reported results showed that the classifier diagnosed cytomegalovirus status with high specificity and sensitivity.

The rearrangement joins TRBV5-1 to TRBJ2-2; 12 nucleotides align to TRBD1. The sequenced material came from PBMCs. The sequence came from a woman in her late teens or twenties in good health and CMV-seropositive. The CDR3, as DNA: TGCGCCAGCAGCTTTAGTCTGGGACAGGGGGCCGACACCGGGGAGCTGTTTTTT. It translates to CASSFSLGQGADTGELFF.